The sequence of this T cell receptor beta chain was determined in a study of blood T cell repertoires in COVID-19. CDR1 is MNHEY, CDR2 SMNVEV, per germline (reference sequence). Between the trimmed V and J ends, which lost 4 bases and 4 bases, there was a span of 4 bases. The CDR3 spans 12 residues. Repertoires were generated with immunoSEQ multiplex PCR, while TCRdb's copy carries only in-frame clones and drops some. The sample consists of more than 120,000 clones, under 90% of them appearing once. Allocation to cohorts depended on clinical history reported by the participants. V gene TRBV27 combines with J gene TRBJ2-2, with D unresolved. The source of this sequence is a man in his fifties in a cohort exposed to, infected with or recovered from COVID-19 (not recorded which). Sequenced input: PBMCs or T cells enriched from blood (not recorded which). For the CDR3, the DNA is TGTGCCAGCAGTTCAGTCACCGGGGAGCTGTTTTTT. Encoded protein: CASSSVTGELFF.